The present entry profiles one T cell receptor beta chain with its context. The antigen is not known. The sample comes from a study of T cell responses to AZD1222 COVID-19 vaccine. Findings and caveats of the study: The reported proportion of spike-specific TCRs targeting unmutated variant regions was nearly half.

Produced via immunoSEQ multiplex PCR; TCRdb's table is partial and in-frame only. Altogether some 150,000 clones are present, about 93% being singletons, with the ten largest covering about 1.9%. The length of the CDR3 is 13 residues. Germline CDR1 MNHEY, CDR2 SVGAGI. V was pared by 1 base and J by 8 bases, with 11 bases between. The specimen comprised peripheral blood, sampled on day 0 of AZD1222 vaccination. This clonotype was obtained from an adult in good health. V and J are TRBV6-5 and TRBJ1-2, with D maybe TRBD1 (6 bases). CDR3 nucleotides: TGTGCCAGCAGTTACTACCCAGGGGAGGGCTACACCTTC. Amino acids: CASSYYPGEGYTF.